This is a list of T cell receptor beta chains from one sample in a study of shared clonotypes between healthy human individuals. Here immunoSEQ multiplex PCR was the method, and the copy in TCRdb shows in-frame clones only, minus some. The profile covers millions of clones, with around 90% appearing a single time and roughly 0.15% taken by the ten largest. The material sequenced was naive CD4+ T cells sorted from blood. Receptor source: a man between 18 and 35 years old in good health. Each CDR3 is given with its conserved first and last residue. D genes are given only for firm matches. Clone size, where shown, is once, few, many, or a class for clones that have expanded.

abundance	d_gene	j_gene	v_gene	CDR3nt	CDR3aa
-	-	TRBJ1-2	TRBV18	TGTGCCAGCTCACCGACGAGCGGGTCTAACTATGGCTACACCTTC	CASSPTSGSNYGYTF
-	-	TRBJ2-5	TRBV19	TGTGCCAGTAGTATAGGAGGAGGGACGGGCCAAGAGACCCAGTACTTC	CASSIGGGTGQETQYF
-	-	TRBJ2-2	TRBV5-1	TGCGCCAGCAGCTTAGACTCTCCTAACACCGGGGAGCTGTTTTTT	CASSLDSPNTGELFF
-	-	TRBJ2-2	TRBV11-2	TGTGCCAGCAGCTTAGAGACGAACACCGGGGAGCTGTTTTTT	CASSLETNTGELFF
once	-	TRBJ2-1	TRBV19	TGTGCCAGTAGTATAAGTCAGGCCAATGAGCAGTTCTTC	CASSISQANEQFF
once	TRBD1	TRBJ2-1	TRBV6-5	TGTGCCAGCAGTTCCGGGACAGGGGGCAGAAATGAGCAGTTCTTC	CASSSGTGGRNEQFF
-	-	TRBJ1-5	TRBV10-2	TGCGCCAGTTCTGGGATTAATAGCAATCAGCCCCAGCATTTT	CASSGINSNQPQHF
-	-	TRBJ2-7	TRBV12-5	TGTGCTAGTGGTTTGGCCCTGATTGGTCGCAGCTCCTACGAGCAGTACTTC	CASGLALIGRSSYEQYF
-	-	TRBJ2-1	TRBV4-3	TGCGCCAGCCGGCCAAACGTATTGCTCAATGAGCAGTTCTTC	CASRPNVLLNEQFF
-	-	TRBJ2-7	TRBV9	TGTGCCAGCAGCGAGGGGCAGGGTGGCGACGAGCAGTACTTC	CASSEGQGGDEQYF